This T cell receptor (beta chain) was documented in a study of cytomegalovirus exposure and HLA in healthy donors. General study results and limits: Generally TCR sequences proved uncommon, though certain public TCRs appeared in numerous donors. With high specificity and sensitivity, the classifier reportedly diagnosed cytomegalovirus status. Overall, around 160 TCR beta chains were annotated as cytomegalovirus-associated.

This clone was picked up one time. Its matching antigen is unknown. V lost 4 bases and J lost 0, with 10 bases in between. CDR1 and CDR2 (germline): SEHNR, FQNEAQ (reference sequence). CDR3 length: 15 amino acids. The repertoire was sequenced with immunoSEQ multiplex PCR; TCRdb's copy has only in-frame clones and lacks some. In the table there are about 76,000 clones, around 94% of which are singletons. The chain carries TRBV7-9 and TRBJ1-3, with D maybe TRBD1 (5 bases). Sequencing input: PBMCs. The receptor's source is a woman under 30 in good health and CMV-seropositive. CDR3 nucleotide sequence: TGTGCCAGCAGCTGGGAGGGGCACTCTGGAAACACCATATATTTT. Encoded protein: CASSWEGHSGNTIYF.